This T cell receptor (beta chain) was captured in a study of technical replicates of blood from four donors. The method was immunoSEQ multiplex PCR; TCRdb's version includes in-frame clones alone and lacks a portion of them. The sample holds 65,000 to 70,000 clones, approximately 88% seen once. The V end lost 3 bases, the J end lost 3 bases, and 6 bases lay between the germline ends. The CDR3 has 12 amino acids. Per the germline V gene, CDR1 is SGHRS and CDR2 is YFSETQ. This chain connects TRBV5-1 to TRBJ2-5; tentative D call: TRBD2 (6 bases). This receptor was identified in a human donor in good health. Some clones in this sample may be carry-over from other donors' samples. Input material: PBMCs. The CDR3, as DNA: TGCGCCAGCAGCTGGGGGGAAGAGACCCAGTACTTC. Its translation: CASSWGEETQYF.